The rows below give T cell receptor beta chains drawn from one sample of a study of blood T cell repertoires in COVID-19. Method: immunoSEQ multiplex PCR; TCRdb's copy keeps in-frame clones and lacks some. Of about 320,000 clones listed, 90% are singletons. Sequencing was done on a sample of PBMCs or T cells enriched from blood (not recorded which). These receptors originate from a woman aged 25 to 39 who had been exposed to COVID-19. Each CDR3 is given with its conserved first and last residue.

v_call	j_call	cdr3_aa
TRBV6-6	TRBJ1-2	CASSSVEGIYGYTF
TRBV2	TRBJ1-2	CASSPPIPTGQEGYTF
TRBV5-1	TRBJ1-3	CASSLVGTRGNTIYF
TRBV6-5	TRBJ1-3	CASSYSRGGRGNTIYF
TRBV7-6	TRBJ1-6	CASSSSTLGQGLNSPLHF
TRBV9	TRBJ2-1	CASSPRGATYNEQFF
TRBV4-2	TRBJ1-4	CASSQGDRGRRNEKLFF
TRBV24-1	TRBJ2-3	CATSGESTDTQYF
TRBV7-6	TRBJ1-3	CASSLGGSGNTIYF
TRBV5-5	TRBJ1-1	CASSGTGFGEAFF